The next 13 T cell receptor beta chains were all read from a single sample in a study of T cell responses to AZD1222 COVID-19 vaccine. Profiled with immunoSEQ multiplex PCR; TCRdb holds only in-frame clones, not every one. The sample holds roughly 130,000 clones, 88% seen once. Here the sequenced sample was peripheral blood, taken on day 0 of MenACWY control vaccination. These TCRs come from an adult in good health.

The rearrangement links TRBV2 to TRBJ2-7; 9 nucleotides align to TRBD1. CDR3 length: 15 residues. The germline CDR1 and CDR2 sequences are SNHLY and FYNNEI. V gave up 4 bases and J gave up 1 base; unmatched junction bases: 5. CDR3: CASSGWTGASYEQYF. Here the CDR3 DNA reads TGTGCCAGCAGTGGGTGGACAGGGGCTTCCTACGAGCAGTACTTC.

This CDR3 is CAWSEDTTDYGYTF. CDR3 nucleotides: TGTGCCTGGAGTGAAGACACCACCGACTATGGCTACACCTTC. This chain connects TRBV30 to TRBJ1-2; no reliable D call. CDR3 length: 14 residues. Trimming took 1 base from V and 3 from J, leaving 12 bases between them. Looked up from germline, CDR1 is GTSNPN and CDR2 is SVGIG (reference sequence).

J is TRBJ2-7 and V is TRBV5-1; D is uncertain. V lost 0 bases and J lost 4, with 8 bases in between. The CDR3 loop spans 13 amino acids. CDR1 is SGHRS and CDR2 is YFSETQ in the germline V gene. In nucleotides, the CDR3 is TGCGCCAGCAGCTTGGCTTCAACTTACGAGCAGTACTTC. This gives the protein CASSLASTYEQYF.

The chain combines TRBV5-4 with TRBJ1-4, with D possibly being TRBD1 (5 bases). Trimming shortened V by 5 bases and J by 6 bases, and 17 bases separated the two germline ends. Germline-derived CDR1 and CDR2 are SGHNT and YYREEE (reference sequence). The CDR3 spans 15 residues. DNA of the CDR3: TGTGCCAGCAGTTCCCCCAGGGAGGGTGATGAAAAACTGTTTTTT. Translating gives CASSSPREGDEKLFF.

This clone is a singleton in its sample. DNA of the CDR3: TGTGCCAGCAGCTCCGGGACTAGCGCCGGCGAGCAGTACTTC. Translated: CASSSGTSAGEQYF. V and J are TRBV7-9 and TRBJ2-7, with 10 bases fitting TRBD2. Germline CDR1 reads SEHNR; CDR2 reads FQNEAQ (reference sequence). The J segment lost 6 bases and the V segment lost 4 bases, leaving 6 bases of the junction unmatched. CDR3 length: 14 amino acids.

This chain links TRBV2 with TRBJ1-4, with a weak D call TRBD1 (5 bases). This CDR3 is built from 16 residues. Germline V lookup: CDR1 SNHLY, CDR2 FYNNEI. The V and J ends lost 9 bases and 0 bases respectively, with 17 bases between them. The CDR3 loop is CASGGVVLATNEKLFF. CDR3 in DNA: TGTGCCAGTGGGGGGGTGGTACTGGCAACTAATGAAAAACTGTTTTTT.

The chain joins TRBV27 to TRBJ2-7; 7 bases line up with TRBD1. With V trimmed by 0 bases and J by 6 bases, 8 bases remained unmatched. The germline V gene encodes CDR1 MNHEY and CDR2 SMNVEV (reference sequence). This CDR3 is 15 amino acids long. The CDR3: CASSLSRQGNTEQYF. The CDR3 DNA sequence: TGTGCCAGCAGTTTATCTCGACAGGGAAATACCGAGCAGTACTTC.

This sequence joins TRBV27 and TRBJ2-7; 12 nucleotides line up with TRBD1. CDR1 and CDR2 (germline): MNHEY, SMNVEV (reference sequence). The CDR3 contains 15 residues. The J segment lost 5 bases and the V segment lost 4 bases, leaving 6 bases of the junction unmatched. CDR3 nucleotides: TGTGCCAGCAGTTCTCTAGGGACAGGGGGCGACGAGCAGTACTTC. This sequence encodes CASSSLGTGGDEQYF.

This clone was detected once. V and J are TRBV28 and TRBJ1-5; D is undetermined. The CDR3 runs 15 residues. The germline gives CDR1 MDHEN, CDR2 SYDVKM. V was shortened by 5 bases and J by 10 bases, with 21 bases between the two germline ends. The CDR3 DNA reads TGTGCCAGCAGTCTTACAGACACCTTGAGTTTTCCCCAGCATTTT. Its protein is CASSLTDTLSFPQHF.

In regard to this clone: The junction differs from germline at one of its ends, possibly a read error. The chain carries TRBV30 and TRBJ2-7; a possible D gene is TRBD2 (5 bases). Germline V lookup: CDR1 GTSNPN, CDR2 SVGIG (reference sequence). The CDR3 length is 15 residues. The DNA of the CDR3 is TGTGCCTGGTATCCCCCGGGCGGAGGCTCCCACGAGCAGTACTTC. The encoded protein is CAWYPPGGGSHEQYF. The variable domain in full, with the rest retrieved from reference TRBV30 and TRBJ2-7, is SQTIHQWPATLVQPVGSPLSLECTVEGTSNPNLYWYRQAAGRGLQLLFYSVGIGQISSEVPQNLSASRPQDRQFILSSKKLLLSDSGFYLCAWYPPGGGSHEQYFGPGTRLTVT.

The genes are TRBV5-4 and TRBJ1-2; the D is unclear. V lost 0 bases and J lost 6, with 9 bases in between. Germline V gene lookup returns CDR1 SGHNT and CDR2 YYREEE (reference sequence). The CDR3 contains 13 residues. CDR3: CASSLATNHGYTF. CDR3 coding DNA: TGTGCCAGCAGCTTGGCGACGAACCATGGCTACACCTTC.

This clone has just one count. As DNA, the CDR3 is TGTGCCAGCAGCTCCGGACTAGCGGGAGGGGATGAGCAGTTCTTC. Translation gives CASSSGLAGGDEQFF. The gene calls are TRBV7-3 and TRBJ2-1; TRBD2 aligns across 15 bases. Germline V gene sequence: CDR1 SGHTA, CDR2 FQGTGA. Trimming at V came to 4 bases and at J to 8 bases, leaving 3 bases not matched to a gene. This CDR3 comprises 15 residues.

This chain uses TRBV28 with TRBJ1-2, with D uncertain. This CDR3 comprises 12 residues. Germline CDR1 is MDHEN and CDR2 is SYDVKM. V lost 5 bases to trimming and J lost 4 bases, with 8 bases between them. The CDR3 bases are TGTGCCAGCAGTCCCACAATCTATGGCTACACCTTC. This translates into CASSPTIYGYTF.